The rows below give T cell receptor beta chains drawn from one sample of a study of post-analysis software for immune sequencing data. TCRdb analysed the PCR reads with MiXCR anew, one entry per CDR3 protein. Here the sample spans some 800,000 distinct CDR3 sequences, about 45% being singletons. The material sequenced was blood. The source is a girl under 18 with multiple sclerosis. Each CDR3 is given with its conserved first and last residue. Each record gives: J gene, clone size, D gene, V gene, CDR3 protein, CDR3 DNA. D genes are given only for firm matches. Clone size, where shown, is once, few, many, or a class for clones that have expanded.

>TRBJ1-2|-|TRBD1|TRBV7-9
CASRRTGWDYGYTF
TGTGCCAGCAGACGGACAGGGTGGGACTATGGCTACACCTTC
>TRBJ2-3|few|-|TRBV29-1
CSVDVGVPDTQYF
TGCAGCGTTGACGTGGGGGTCCCAGATACGCAGTATTTT
>TRBJ2-7|-|-|TRBV10-3
CAIKGEGPYEQYF
TGTGCCATCAAGGGCGAGGGACCCTACGAGCAGTACTTC
>TRBJ2-1|-|-|TRBV6-5
CASSYGQPRSSYNEQFF
TGTGCCAGCAGTTACGGGCAACCCAGGAGCTCCTACAATGAGCAGTTCTTC
>TRBJ2-5|-|-|TRBV2
CASTGPTGGETQYF
TGTGCCAGCACCGGGCCCACGGGCGGGGAGACCCAGTACTTC
>TRBJ2-7|once|-|TRBV20-1
CSATRTNGTSSLSSYEQYF
TGCAGTGCTACCAGGACAAATGGGACTTCTTCGCTGAGCTCCTACGAGCAGTACTTC
>TRBJ2-3|-|-|TRBV27
CASSLRGARTDTQYF
TGTGCCAGCAGTTTAAGGGGGGCTCGCACAGATACGCAGTATTTT
>TRBJ2-3|-|-|TRBV29-1
CSVDNPKLGQYF
TGCAGCGTTGACAATCCAAAACTTGGGCAGTATTTT
>TRBJ2-1|-|-|TRBV10-3
CAISDGGNEQFF
TGTGCCATCAGTGACGGTGGTAATGAGCAGTTCTTC
>TRBJ1-4|-|-|TRBV7-6
CASSYLYEKLFF
TGTGCCAGCAGCTACCTTTATGAAAAACTGTTTTTT
>TRBJ2-7|-|TRBD1|TRBV4-1
CASSQATGGLYEQYF
TGCGCCAGCAGCCAAGCGACAGGGGGCCTCTACGAGCAGTACTTC
>TRBJ2-2|-|-|TRBV7-8
CASSLVGANTGELFF
TGTGCTAGCAGCTTAGTTGGTGCGAACACCGGGGAGCTGTTTTTT
>TRBJ2-1|-|-|TRBV7-2
CASSPLGSSYNEQFF
TGTGCCAGCAGCCCCCTTGGAAGCTCCTACAATGAGCAGTTCTTC
>TRBJ2-1|-|TRBD2|TRBV20-1
CRANRLASNEQFF
TGCAGGGCTAACCGACTAGCTTCGAATGAGCAGTTCTTC
>TRBJ1-2|-|-|TRBV29-1
CSVAGAPPANYGYTF
TGCAGCGTCGCGGGAGCTCCGCCCGCTAACTATGGCTACACCTTC
>TRBJ2-5|-|TRBD2|TRBV28
CASSLLWGGSLRETQYF
TGTGCCAGCAGCCTACTTTGGGGGGGAAGCTTACGAGAGACCCAGTACTTC
>TRBJ2-1|few|-|TRBV18
CASSQKQPSSYNEQFF
TGTGCCAGCTCACAAAAACAGCCTTCCTCCTACAATGAGCAGTTCTTC
>TRBJ2-7|-|-|TRBV29-1
CSVRLESSYEQYF
TGCAGCGTTCGGCTAGAGTCCTCCTACGAGCAGTACTTC
>TRBJ2-3|few|TRBD1|TRBV28
CASSSNRGPTGDTQYF
TGTGCCAGCAGCTCAAACAGGGGCCCGACGGGAGATACGCAGTATTTT
>TRBJ2-1|few|-|TRBV12-3/TRBV12-4
CASSYHTGTREQFF
TGTGCCAGCAGTTATCATACGGGCACGCGTGAGCAGTTCTTC
>TRBJ1-5|-|-|TRBV7-2
CASSFNGGGQPQHF
TGTGCCAGCAGTTTTAACGGGGGTGGTCAGCCCCAGCATTTT
>TRBJ2-7|-|-|TRBV21-1
CASSTLDTTFYEQYF
TGTGCCAGCAGCACCTTGGACACCACATTCTACGAGCAGTACTTC
>TRBJ1-2|few|TRBD1|TRBV29-1
CSVEVGTGRSGYTF
TGCAGCGTTGAGGTCGGGACAGGGAGAAGCGGCTACACCTTC
>TRBJ2-1|-|TRBD1|TRBV7-2
CASSLLSPGQGASEQFF
TGTGCCAGCAGCTTACTGTCGCCGGGACAGGGGGCGTCTGAGCAGTTCTTC
>TRBJ1-1|-|-|TRBV7-2
CASSLVRQDEAFF
TGTGCCAGCAGCTTAGTGCGGCAGGATGAAGCTTTCTTT
>TRBJ2-3|-|-|TRBV20-1
CSASLVTDTQYF
TGCAGTGCGTCACTAGTTACAGATACGCAGTATTTT
>TRBJ2-1|few|TRBD2|TRBV7-2
CASSLAWTSGYNEQFF
TGTGCCAGCAGCTTAGCTTGGACTAGCGGATACAATGAGCAGTTCTTC
>TRBJ2-7|once|-|TRBV6-2/TRBV6-3
CASSYSGFGGVGDEQYF
TGTGCCAGCAGTTACTCCGGTTTTGGCGGGGTCGGCGACGAGCAGTACTTC